The 6 T cell receptor beta chains listed next were all sequenced from one sample in a study of T-cell memory formation after mild COVID-19. Each CDR3 protein is one row after TCRdb ran MiXCR on the 5' RACE reads. Of roughly 350,000 distinct CDR3 sequences in the sample, roughly 15% were seen once. The sequenced sample consisted of PBMCs or a T cell subset sorted from them (not recorded which). The receptors originated from a man aged 18 to 30 who had mild COVID-19 (a few samples of this study predate the infection). Cell type and time point are not known.

This clonotype was counted a few times. This chain uses TRBV12-3 or TRBV12-4 with TRBJ1-6; TRBD1 aligns across 11 bases. Losses at the gene ends were 3 bases for V and 11 bases for J; bases not matched to a gene: 3. The CDR3 length is 14 residues. The CDR3 DNA is TGTGCCAGCAGTTTGTGGGACAGGGGGACACCCCTCCACTTT. Translated, it gives CASSLWDRGTPLHF.

The V and J genes are TRBV20-1 and TRBJ2-7; weak D call: TRBD1 (6 bases). V was cut by 3 bases and J by 3 bases, with 12 bases left in between. Germline assignment: CDR1 DFQATT and CDR2 SNEGSKA (reference sequence). The CDR3 contains 13 residues. The CDR3 bases are TGCAGTGCTAGCGGGACAATGGGCTACGAGCAGTACTTC. As protein: CSASGTMGYEQYF.

This clonotype was seen a few times. This CDR3 is CASSRQESSYEQYF. DNA for the CDR3: TGCGCCAGCAGCAGACAGGAGAGCTCCTACGAGCAGTACTTC. The chain joins TRBV4-1 to TRBJ2-7; perhaps TRBD1 as D (6 bases). Germline V lookup: CDR1 MGHRA, CDR2 YSYEKL. V was shortened by 5 bases and J by 0 bases, with 11 bases between the two germline ends. The CDR3 loop spans 14 amino acids.

This chain uses TRBV10-3 with TRBJ1-2; 10 nucleotides agree with TRBD1. The ends lost 6 bases at V and 4 bases at J; junction bases unmatched: 14. This CDR3 is built from 17 residues. CDR1 and CDR2 (germline): ENHRY, SYGVKD. This chain's CDR3 is CAISTGTGDQTGYGYTF. DNA for the CDR3: TGTGCCATCAGCACCGGGACAGGGGACCAAACTGGCTATGGCTACACCTTC.

The J gene is TRBJ1-4, the V gene TRBV7-9; D is perhaps TRBD1 (6 bases). With 6 bases removed from V and 7 bases from J, the gap between germline ends came to 21 bases. The germline CDR1 and CDR2 sequences are SEHNR and FQNEAQ (reference sequence). The CDR3 has 16 amino acids. The CDR3 sequence is CASRDTSRDIGEKLFF. CDR3 nucleotide sequence: TGTGCCAGCAGAGATACCTCCAGGGACATTGGTGAAAAACTGTTTTTT.

The chain recombines TRBV10-3 with TRBJ2-7; D may match TRBD1 or TRBD2 (6 bases each). The CDR3 loop spans 15 amino acids. The ends were cut back, 0 bases at V and 4 bases at J, with 13 bases in the middle. Germline CDR1 and CDR2: ENHRY and SYGVKD. The chain's CDR3 is CAISESSRGVYEQYV. The CDR3 DNA reads as TGTGCCATCAGTGAGTCCAGTAGGGGGGTGTACGAGCAGTACGTC.